The 15 T cell receptor beta chains reported below all come from one sample, sequenced in a study of regulatory T cells in long-lasting Graves disease. Time point denoted: newly diagnosed GD, antithyroid drugs for less than 3 months. From RNA extracted from PBMCs, the TCR library was made. Combining iRepertoire HTBI primers with Arm-PCR of CDR3 regions, the authors built TCR beta libraries. TCRdb re-called the multiplex PCR reads through MiXCR, storing one row per CDR3 protein. There are roughly 420,000 distinct CDR3 sequences in the sample; around 15% occur only once, and roughly 20% lies in the top ten. Sequencing used peripheral blood mononuclear cells (PBMCs), obtained at new diagnosis, from a patient treated with antithyroid drugs. Receptors were obtained from a female donor with Graves disease.

The sample holds many counts of this clonotype. The gene calls are TRBV4-3 and TRBJ1-2, with unresolved D. The CDR3 is made up of 16 amino acids. Germline lookup yields CDR1 LGHNA and CDR2 YSLEER. The V and J ends lost 0 bases and 0 bases respectively, with 11 bases between them. CDR3 in DNA: TGCGCCAGCAGCCAAGATCAGGCCCTCTCTAACTATGGCTACACCTTC. It translates to CASSQDQALSNYGYTF.

Only a few counts were recorded for this clonotype. The rearrangement uses TRBV10-2 and TRBJ2-1, with D possibly TRBD1 on 6 matching bases. CDR1 WSHSY and CDR2 SAAADI come from the germline V gene. CDR3 length: 14 residues. V lost 6 bases and J lost 4, with 13 bases in between. The DNA for the CDR3 is TGCGCCAGCAGGTTAACAGGGTCGTACAATGAGCAGTTCTTC. Translated, it gives CASRLTGSYNEQFF.

This clonotype has a handful of counts. Possible read error: a much larger clone is one base away. The CDR3, as DNA: TGTGCCAGCAGCTTAGGGACCCTCAGCTACAATGGGCAGTTCTTC. It yields the protein CASSLGTLSYNGQFF. The gene calls are TRBV13 and TRBJ2-1; D is unclear. This CDR3 region has 15 residues. The germline V gene has CDR1 PRHDT and CDR2 FYEKMQ (reference sequence).

This chain links TRBV5-1 with TRBJ2-5; D may be TRBD1 (5 bases). Trimming left V 0 bases short and J 0 bases short, with 6 bases between. The germline V gene encodes CDR1 SGHRS and CDR2 YFSETQ. The CDR3 extends over 14 amino acids. CDR3 in DNA: TGCGCCAGCAGCTTGGTCAGGGACCAAGAGACCCAGTACTTC. This encodes CASSLVRDQETQYF.

The chain recombines TRBV5-6 with TRBJ2-7; TRBD1 matches at 7 bases. Unmatched junction bases numbered 5, after V lost 4 bases and J lost 4 bases. The CDR3 has 13 amino acids. Germline V gene lookup returns CDR1 SGHDT and CDR2 YYEEEE. The CDR3 DNA sequence: TGTGCCAGCAGCCATTGGGACAGATACGAGCAGTACTTC. It translates to CASSHWDRYEQYF.

This chain uses TRBV7-6 with TRBJ1-5, with 10 bases matching TRBD1. The CDR3 runs to 17 residues. V shed 4 bases and J 5 bases; nucleotides not matched to a gene: 11. Looked up from germline, CDR1 is SGHVS and CDR2 is FNYEAQ. For the CDR3, the DNA is TGTGCCAGCAGCTCAAGCCCGGGACAGGGGCGGGATCAGCCCCAGCATTTT. Translated: CASSSSPGQGRDQPQHF.

This clonotype appeared a few times. The chain is built from TRBV6-5 and TRBJ2-3; weak D call: TRBD2 (6 bases). Germline CDR1 reads MNHEY; CDR2 reads SVGAGI. The V end was cut by 2 bases, the J end by 5 bases, with 14 bases between. The CDR3 loop spans 15 amino acids. The CDR3 bases are TGTGCCAGCAGTTACGGGGCGGGACTGATAGATACGCAGTATTTT. This sequence encodes CASSYGAGLIDTQYF.

This clonotype was counted at least ten times. Its ends do not fully match the called genes, so a read error is possible. The chain is built from TRBV5-1 and TRBJ1-1; D remains unclear. The CDR3 loop spans 13 amino acids. The germline gives CDR1 SGHRS, CDR2 YFSETQ. The CDR3: CASSWRRNTEASF. CDR3 in DNA: TGCGCCAGCAGCTGGAGGAGGAACACTGAAGCTTCCTTT.

The chain carries TRBV6-1 and TRBJ2-5, with TRBD2 matching 12 bases. J lost 4 bases, V lost 5 bases, and 5 bases had no gene match. Germline lookup yields CDR1 MNHNS and CDR2 SASEGT. The CDR3 runs to 15 residues. The CDR3 region has the DNA TGTGCCAGCAGTCCTCTAGCGGGAGGGCCAGAGACCCAGTACTTC. Translating it yields CASSPLAGGPETQYF.

This clonotype was seen only a few times. The missing conserved phenylalanine or tryptophan at the end of this CDR3 makes a read error likely. The V call is TRBV6-1, the J call TRBJ1-2, with 7 bases fitting TRBD1. Germline CDR1 MNHNS, CDR2 SASEGT. V was pared by 6 bases and J by 2 bases, with 6 bases of the junction left unmatched. The CDR3 is 14 residues long. CDR3 sequence: CASRAWDSNYGYTL. CDR3 DNA sequence: TGTGCCAGCAGGGCGTGGGACAGCAACTATGGCTACACCCTC.

This clonotype was seen a handful of times. DNA for the CDR3: TGTGCCAGCAGTGGCTTCAGCGCCTACTCCTACAATGAGCAGTTCTTC. Protein: CASSGFSAYSYNEQFF. The chain has TRBV6-1 and TRBJ2-1; D gene unclear. CDR1 MNHNS and CDR2 SASEGT come from the germline V gene. V shed 4 bases and J shed 0 bases, with 13 bases lying between them. The CDR3 runs 16 residues.

This clonotype was counted at least ten times. The rearrangement joins TRBV6-1 to TRBJ2-5; the D call may be TRBD1 or TRBD2 (5 bases each). V was clipped by 3 bases and J by 9 bases, with 14 bases between them. Germline-derived CDR1 and CDR2 are MNHNS and SASEGT. This CDR3 contains 13 residues. The CDR3 nucleotides read TGTGCCAGCAGTGAGGGGGTCAGGGAGCCCCAGTACTTC. Amino acid sequence: CASSEGVREPQYF.

This chain links TRBV7-2 with TRBJ2-1; TRBD1 agrees at 7 bases. Trimming removed 4 bases from V and 8 bases from J; junction bases left unmatched: 2. Germline-derived CDR1 and CDR2 are SGHTA and FQGNSA. The CDR3 contains 12 residues. Here the CDR3 DNA reads TGTGCCAGCAGCTACAGGGGAGATGAGCAGTTCTTC. Translating it yields CASSYRGDEQFF.

On this clonotype itself: This is likely an artifact of a read error, given a far larger clone one base away. The chain employs TRBV6-2 or TRBV6-3 and TRBJ1-1; D is ambiguous. From germline, CDR1 is MNHEY and CDR2 SVGEGT. The CDR3 spans 11 residues. The chain's CDR3 is CASRENTVAFF. In DNA form, the CDR3 reads TGTGCCAGCAGGGAAAACACTGTAGCTTTCTTT.

This clonotype was counted many times. V usage is TRBV6-2 or TRBV6-3 and J usage is TRBJ2-1; tentative D call: TRBD1 (5 bases). The CDR3 has 14 amino acids. Germline V gene sequence: CDR1 MNHEY, CDR2 SVGEGT. V lost 6 bases, J lost 8 bases, and 17 bases lay in between. The CDR3 spells CASRSKGRIDEQFF. CDR3 nucleotide sequence: TGTGCCAGCAGAAGCAAGGGGCGAATAGATGAGCAGTTCTTC.